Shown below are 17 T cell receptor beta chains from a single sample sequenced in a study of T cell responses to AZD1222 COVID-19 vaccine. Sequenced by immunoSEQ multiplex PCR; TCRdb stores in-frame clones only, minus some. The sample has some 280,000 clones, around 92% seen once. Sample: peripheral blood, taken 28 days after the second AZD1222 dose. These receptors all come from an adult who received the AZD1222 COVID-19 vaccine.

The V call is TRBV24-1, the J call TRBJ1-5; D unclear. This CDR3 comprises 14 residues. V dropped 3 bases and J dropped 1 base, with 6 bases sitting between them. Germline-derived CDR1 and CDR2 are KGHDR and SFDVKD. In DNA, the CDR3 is TGTGCCACCAGTGATGGTGGGAGCAATCAGCCCCAGCATTTT. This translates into CATSDGGSNQPQHF.

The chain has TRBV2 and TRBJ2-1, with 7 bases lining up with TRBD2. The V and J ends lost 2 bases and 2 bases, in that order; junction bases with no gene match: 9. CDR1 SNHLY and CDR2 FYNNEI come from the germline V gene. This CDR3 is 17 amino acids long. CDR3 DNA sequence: TGTGCCAGCAGTGAATATGGCGGGAGAAGCACCTACAATGAGCAGTTCTTC. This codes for CASSEYGGRSTYNEQFF.

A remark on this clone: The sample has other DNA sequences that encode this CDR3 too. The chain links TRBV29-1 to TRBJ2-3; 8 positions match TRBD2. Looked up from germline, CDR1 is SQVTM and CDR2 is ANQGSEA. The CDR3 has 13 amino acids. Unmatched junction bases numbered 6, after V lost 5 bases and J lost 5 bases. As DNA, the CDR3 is TGCAGCGTTAGCGGGGGCCAGGGAGATACGCAGTATTTT. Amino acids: CSVSGGQGDTQYF.

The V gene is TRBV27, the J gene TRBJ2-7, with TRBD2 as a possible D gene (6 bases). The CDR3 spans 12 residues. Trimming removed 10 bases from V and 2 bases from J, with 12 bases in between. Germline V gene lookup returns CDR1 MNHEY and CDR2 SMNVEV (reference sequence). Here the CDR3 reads CATRDLAYEQYF. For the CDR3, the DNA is TGTGCCACCAGGGACTTGGCCTACGAGCAGTACTTC.

CDR3 protein: CASSPHPGRANEQYF. CDR3 DNA sequence: TGTGCCAGCAGTCCCCACCCCGGCAGGGCCAACGAGCAGTACTTC. The chain couples TRBV28 to TRBJ2-7; tentatively, D is TRBD1 (5 bases). Per germline, CDR1 MDHEN and CDR2 SYDVKM. The CDR3 contains 15 residues. The V end was cut by 5 bases, the J end by 5 bases, with 19 bases between.

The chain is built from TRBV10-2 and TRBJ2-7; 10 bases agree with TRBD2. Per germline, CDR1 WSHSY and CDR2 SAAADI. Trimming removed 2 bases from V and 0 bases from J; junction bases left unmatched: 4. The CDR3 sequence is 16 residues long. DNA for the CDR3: TGCGCCAGCAGTGAGACTAGCGGGGACTTCTCCTACGAGCAGTACTTC. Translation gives CASSETSGDFSYEQYF.

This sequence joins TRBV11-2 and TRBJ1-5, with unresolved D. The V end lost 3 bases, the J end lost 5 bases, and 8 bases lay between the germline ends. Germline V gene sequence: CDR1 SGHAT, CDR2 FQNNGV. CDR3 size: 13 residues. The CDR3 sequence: CASSFGVDQPQHF. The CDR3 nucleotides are TGTGCCAGCAGCTTCGGGGTGGATCAGCCCCAGCATTTT.

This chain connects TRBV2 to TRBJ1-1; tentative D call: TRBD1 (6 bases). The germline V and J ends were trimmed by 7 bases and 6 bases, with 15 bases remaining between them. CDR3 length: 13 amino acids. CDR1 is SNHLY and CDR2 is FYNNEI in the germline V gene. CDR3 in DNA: TGTGCCAGCACCACAGAGGAGGGGGCTGAAGCTTTCTTT. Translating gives CASTTEEGAEAFF. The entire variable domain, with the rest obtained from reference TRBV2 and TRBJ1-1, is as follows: EPEVTQTPSHQVTQMGQEVILRCVPISNHLYFYWYRQILGQKVEFLVSFYNNEISEKSEIFDDQFSVERPDGSNFTLKIRSTKLEDSAMYFCASTTEEGAEAFFGQGTRLTVV.

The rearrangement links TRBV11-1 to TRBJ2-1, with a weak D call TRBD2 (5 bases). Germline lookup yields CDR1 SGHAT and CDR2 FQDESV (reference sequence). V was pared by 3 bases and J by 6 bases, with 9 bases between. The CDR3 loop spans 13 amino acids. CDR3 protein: CASSFTGSNEQFF. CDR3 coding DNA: TGTGCCAGCAGCTTTACGGGGAGCAATGAGCAGTTCTTC.

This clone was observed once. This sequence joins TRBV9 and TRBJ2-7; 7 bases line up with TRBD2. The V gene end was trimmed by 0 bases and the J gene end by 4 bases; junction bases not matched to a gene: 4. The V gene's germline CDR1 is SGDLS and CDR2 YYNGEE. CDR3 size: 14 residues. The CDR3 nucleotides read TGTGCCAGCAGCGTAGCTCGGGGGGAGTACGAGCAGTACTTC. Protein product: CASSVARGEYEQYF.

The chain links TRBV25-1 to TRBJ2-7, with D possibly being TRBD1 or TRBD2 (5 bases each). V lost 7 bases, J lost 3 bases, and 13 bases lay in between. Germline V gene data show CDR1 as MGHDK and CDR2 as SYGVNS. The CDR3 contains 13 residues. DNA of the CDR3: TGTGCCAGCACCTCTACGGGGCGCTACGAGCAGTACTTC. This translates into CASTSTGRYEQYF.

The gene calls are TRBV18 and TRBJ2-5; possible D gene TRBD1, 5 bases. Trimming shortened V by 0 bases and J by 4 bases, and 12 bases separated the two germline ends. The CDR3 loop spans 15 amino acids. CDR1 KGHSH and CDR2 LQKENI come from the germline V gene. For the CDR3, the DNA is TGTGCCAGCTCACCACCGGCTAGGGGAACAGAGACCCAGTACTTC. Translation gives CASSPPARGTETQYF.

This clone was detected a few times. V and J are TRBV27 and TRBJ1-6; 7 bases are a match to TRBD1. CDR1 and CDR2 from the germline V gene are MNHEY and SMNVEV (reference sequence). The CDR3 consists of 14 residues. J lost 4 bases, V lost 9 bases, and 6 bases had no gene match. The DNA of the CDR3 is TGTGCCAGTAACACACAGGGGTATAATTCACCCCTCCACTTT. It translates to CASNTQGYNSPLHF.

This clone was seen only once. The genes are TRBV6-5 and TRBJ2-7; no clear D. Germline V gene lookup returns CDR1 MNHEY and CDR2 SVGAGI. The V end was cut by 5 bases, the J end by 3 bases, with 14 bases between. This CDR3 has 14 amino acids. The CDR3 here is CASSPNPALYEQYF. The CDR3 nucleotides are TGTGCCAGCAGTCCAAACCCGGCCCTCTACGAGCAGTACTTC.

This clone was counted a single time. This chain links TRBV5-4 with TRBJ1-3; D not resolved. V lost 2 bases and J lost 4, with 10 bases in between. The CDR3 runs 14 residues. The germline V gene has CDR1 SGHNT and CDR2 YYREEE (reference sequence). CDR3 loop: CASSLSGYGNTIYF. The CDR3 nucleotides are TGTGCCAGCAGCTTATCGGGGTACGGAAACACCATATATTTT.

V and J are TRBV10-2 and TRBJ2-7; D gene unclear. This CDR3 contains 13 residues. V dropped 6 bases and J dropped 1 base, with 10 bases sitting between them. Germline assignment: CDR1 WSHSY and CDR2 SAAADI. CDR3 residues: CASSTGYSYEQYF. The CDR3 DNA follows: TGCGCCAGCAGCACGGGTTATTCCTACGAGCAGTACTTC.

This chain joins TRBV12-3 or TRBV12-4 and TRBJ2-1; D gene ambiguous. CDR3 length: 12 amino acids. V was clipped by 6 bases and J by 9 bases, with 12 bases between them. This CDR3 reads CASSNKAVEQFF. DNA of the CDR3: TGTGCCAGCAGCAACAAGGCGGTTGAGCAGTTCTTC.